This T cell receptor (beta chain) was identified in a study of response to subunit inactivated influenza vaccine. Whole-study results and caveats: The study's authors posited that every seasonal influenza vaccination enlists few new T cells.

The trim removed 0 bases at V and 3 bases at J, leaving 3 bases unmatched. The germline V gene encodes CDR1 MNHEY and CDR2 SMNVEV (reference sequence). The CDR3 is made up of 15 amino acids. This clonotype was recorded at least ten times. The antigen is undetermined. TCRdb analysed the RT-PCR reads with MiXCR anew, one entry per CDR3 protein. The table includes 150,000 to 200,000 distinct CDR3 sequences, approximately 12% detected once. The sample also formed part of further work on T cells expressing NK-cell markers. That study reports: Production of TCR beta cDNA relied on 5'RACE template switching with UMIs. The sequencing cohort of eight donors included seven HCMV-seropositive individuals and one seronegative individual. In more than 5 donors, dominant CD3+CD56+NKG2C+ clonotypes ranked among the top 10 CD8+ clonotypes.

This chain connects TRBV27 to TRBJ2-7; TRBD2 matches at 9 bases. Here the sequenced sample was CD8+ T cells sorted from PBMCs, taken 11 to 12 days after vaccination. The receptor was isolated from a man aged 50-59 years who received an inactivated influenza vaccine. CDR3 protein: CASSLSLAGLYEQYF. For the CDR3, the DNA is TGTGCCAGCAGTTTATCCCTAGCGGGACTCTACGAGCAGTACTTC.